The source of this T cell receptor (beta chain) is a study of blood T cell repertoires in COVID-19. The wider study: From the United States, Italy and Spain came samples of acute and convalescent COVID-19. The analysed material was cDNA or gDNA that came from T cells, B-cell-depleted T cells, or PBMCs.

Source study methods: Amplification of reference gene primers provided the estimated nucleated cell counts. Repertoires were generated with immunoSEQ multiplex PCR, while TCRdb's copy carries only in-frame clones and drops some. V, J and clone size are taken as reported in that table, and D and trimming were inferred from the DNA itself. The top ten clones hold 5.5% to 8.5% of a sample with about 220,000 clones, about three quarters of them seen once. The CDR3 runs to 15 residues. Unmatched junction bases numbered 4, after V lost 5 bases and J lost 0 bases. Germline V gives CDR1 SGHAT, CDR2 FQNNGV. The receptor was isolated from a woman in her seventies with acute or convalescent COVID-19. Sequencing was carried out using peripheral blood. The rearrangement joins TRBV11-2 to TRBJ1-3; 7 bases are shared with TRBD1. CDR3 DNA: TGTGCCAGCAGCCTGTCAGGGGGCTCTGGAAACACCATATATTTT. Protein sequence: CASSLSGGSGNTIYF.